The sequence of this T cell receptor beta chain was determined in a study of CD8 T cells in ankylosing spondylitis. Study-wide results and caveats: The study looked at matched synovial fluid samples from ankylosing spondylitis patients. Disease-linked clones were reported to be significantly enriched there. In synovial fluid and blood from reactive arthritis, some motif variants were previously reported. Within ankylosing spondylitis blood, a TCR beta motif made up of fewer than ten highly homologous variants appeared to be characteristic.

A note on this clonotype: Antigen specificity is unknown.

The TCR beta libraries were generated through quantitative 5'-RACE incorporating molecular barcodes. TCRdb called the 5' RACE reads again in MiXCR, with one record for every CDR3 protein. The sample shows nearly 250,000 distinct CDR3 sequences, roughly a third of them seen only once. Trimming removed 7 bases from V and 2 bases from J, with 14 bases in between. The germline V gene has CDR1 DFQATT and CDR2 SNEGSKA (reference sequence). This CDR3 region has 13 residues. The source material was blood, either unsorted or a sorted T cell fraction (not recorded which). The chain employs TRBV20-1 and TRBJ1-1; D possibly corresponds to TRBD1 (6 bases). The receptor's source is a male donor with ankylosing spondylitis or in good health (not recorded which). The DNA for the CDR3 is TGCAGTGTCCCTGGGACATTTAACACTGAAGCTTTCTTT. It is translated as CSVPGTFNTEAFF.